This T cell receptor beta chain was recorded in a study of cytomegalovirus exposure and HLA in healthy donors. The study, taken as a whole, reports: Cytomegalovirus-associated TCR beta chains were listed, numbering around 150. With DRB1 most and HLA-C fewest, TCR association rates differed between HLA loci in a later analysis.

Germline assignment: CDR1 MNHEY and CDR2 SMNVEV (reference sequence). The CDR3 sequence is 11 residues long. Between the trimmed V and J ends, which lost 6 bases and 6 bases, there was a span of 6 bases. For this clone: Its specificity is unknown.

With 60 Vbeta and 13 Jbeta primers, the PCR was carried out. Authors' methods: Around 10 million of the roughly 80 million unique TCR beta chains counted in a later analysis were shared. The repertoire was sequenced with immunoSEQ multiplex PCR; TCRdb's copy has only in-frame clones and lacks some. That table is the source of V, J and clone size, and D and trimming were worked out from the DNA. The sample yields approximately 100,000 clones, approximately 85% seen once. The sequence was collected from a young man in good health and CMV-seronegative. Sequencing was performed on PBMCs. V gene TRBV27 combines with J gene TRBJ2-1; D is uncertain. The CDR3 DNA reads TGTGCCAGCAGGCAGCGCAATGAGCAGTTCTTC. Its protein is CASRQRNEQFF.